The entry below describes one T cell receptor (beta chain). These data come from a study of OX40 agonist ivuxolimab in advanced cancers. Study-level information: Dose-escalation subjects each had hepatocellular carcinoma, melanoma, renal cell or head and neck cancer.

The method was immunoSEQ multiplex PCR; TCRdb's version includes in-frame clones alone and lacks a portion of them. The data contain approximately 68,000 clones, 85% to 90% of them singletons. Germline loops: CDR1 SGHNT, CDR2 YENEEA. Between the trimmed V and J ends, which lost 5 bases and 1 base, there was a span of 11 bases. This CDR3 spans 15 amino acids. The material sequenced was CD4+ or CD8+ T cells sorted from blood, taken in a trial of the OX40 agonist ivuxolimab. This rearrangement joins TRBV11-3 to TRBJ2-2; D remains ambiguous. The TCR was taken from an adult with an advanced solid tumor such as melanoma, head and neck, liver or kidney cancer. The CDR3 DNA is TGTGCCAGCAGCCGCCCCAGTGGGAACACCGGGGAGCTGTTTTTT. This translates into CASSRPSGNTGELFF.